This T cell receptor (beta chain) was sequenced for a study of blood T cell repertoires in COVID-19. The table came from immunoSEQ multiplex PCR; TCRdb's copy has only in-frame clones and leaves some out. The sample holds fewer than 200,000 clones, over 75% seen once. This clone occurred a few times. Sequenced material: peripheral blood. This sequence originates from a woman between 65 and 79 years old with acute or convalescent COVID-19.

The DNA for the CDR3 is TGTGCCACCTGCCTAGCGGGATCCTACGAGCAGTACTTC. It encodes CATCLAGSYEQYF. V is TRBV6-6 and J is TRBJ2-7, with 9 bases matching TRBD2. The V and J ends lost 10 bases and 1 base, in that order; junction bases with no gene match: 5. Germline V CDR1 and CDR2: MNHNY, SVGAGI (reference sequence). CDR3 size: 13 residues.